This T cell receptor (beta chain) was identified during a study of T cells in Graves' hyperthyroidism and ophthalmopathy. Graves' hyperthyroidism without ophthalmopathy progression within 18 months was termed stable. TCR beta CDR3 regions were amplified from RNA. A set of HTBI primers served as the primers for a first-round RT-PCR of the TCR CDR3. TCRdb called the multiplex PCR reads again in MiXCR, with one record for every CDR3 protein. Of about 680,000 distinct CDR3 sequences detected, over 35% appear once; the ten largest clones hold less than 40%. In its sample, this clonotype was seen a few times. Germline-derived CDR1 and CDR2 are MNHEY and SVGAGI. The CDR3 spans 16 residues. Unmatched junction bases numbered 5, after V lost 2 bases and J lost 2 bases.

The material sequenced was blood. This receptor was identified in a woman aged 40 to 55 with Graves' hyperthyroidism. The chain has TRBV6-5 and TRBJ2-5; 10 bases align to TRBD1. The CDR3 coding sequence is TGTGCCAGCAGTTACACGACAGGGGGCGGACAAGAGACCCAGTACTTC. Translated: CASSYTTGGGQETQYF.